This TCR beta chain was sequenced for a study of immune cell composition in non-small cell lung cancer. Overall study results and limits: Tumour-reactive clones were not shown to match dominant in vivo tumour clones. Tumour-associated clones >0.5% occurred in approximately 32% of adenocarcinomas, less than 80% of squamous.

Normal lung sampling was at least 3 cm from the tumour, as distant as possible. Genomic DNA came from frozen unsorted single-cell suspensions. Data came from immunoSEQ multiplex PCR; TCRdb stores just in-frame clones and leaves some out. Counted here are fewer than 8,000 clones, about 79% occurring once; the ten biggest clones make up over 7.5%. A few counts support this clone. Its antigen is not identified. This CDR3 is also generated by other DNA sequences in the sample. Germline lookup yields CDR1 SGHTA and CDR2 FQGNSA. Between the trimmed V and J ends, which lost 5 bases and 3 bases, there was a span of 16 bases. The CDR3 has 15 residues.

The receptor was isolated from a human donor with non-small cell lung cancer. The sequenced sample consisted of non-adjacent lung tissue. The chain employs TRBV7-2 and TRBJ1-1, with D possibly matching TRBD1 (5 bases). The CDR3 coding sequence is TGTGCCAGCAGCCGAACGGGACTCCTGGACACTGAAGCTTTCTTT. Translation gives CASSRTGLLDTEAFF.